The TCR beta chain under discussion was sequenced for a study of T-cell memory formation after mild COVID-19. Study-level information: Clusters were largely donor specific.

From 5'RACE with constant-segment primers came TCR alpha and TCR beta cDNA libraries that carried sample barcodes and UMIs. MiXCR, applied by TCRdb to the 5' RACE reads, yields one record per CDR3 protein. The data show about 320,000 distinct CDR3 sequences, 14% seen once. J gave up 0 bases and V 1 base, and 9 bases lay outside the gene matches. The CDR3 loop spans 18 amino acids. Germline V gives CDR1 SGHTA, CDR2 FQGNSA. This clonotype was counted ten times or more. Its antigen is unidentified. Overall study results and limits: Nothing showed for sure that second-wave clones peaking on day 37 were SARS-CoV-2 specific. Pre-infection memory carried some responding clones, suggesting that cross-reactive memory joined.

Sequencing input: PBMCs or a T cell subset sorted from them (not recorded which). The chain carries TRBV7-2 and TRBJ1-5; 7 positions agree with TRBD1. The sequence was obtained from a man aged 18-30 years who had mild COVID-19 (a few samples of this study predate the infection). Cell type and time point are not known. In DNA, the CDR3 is TGTGCCAGCAGCTTAGGGGGCGGACAGGCCTATAGCAATCAGCCCCAGCATTTT. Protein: CASSLGGGQAYSNQPQHF.